The entry that follows covers one T cell receptor beta chain sequence. The data derive from a study of blood T cell repertoires in COVID-19. Study information: Sites across the United States, Italy and Spain contributed samples from acute and convalescent COVID-19. Sources were T cells, B-cell-depleted T cells, or PBMCs; the material itself was cDNA or gDNA.

As handled by the study authors: Reference gene primer amplification in the assay estimated nucleated cell counts. Measured with immunoSEQ multiplex PCR; TCRdb has only the in-frame clones, and not every one. That table supplies the V and J calls and clone size; D and trimming were determined from the DNA. The table includes a few hundred thousand clones, 89% detected once. This CDR3 spans 15 amino acids. Trimming cost V 3 bases and J 2 bases, with 11 bases left between them. Germline V gives CDR1 SGHNT, CDR2 YENEEA. Input material: peripheral blood. The TCR sequence derives from a woman aged 40 to 49 who had recovered from COVID-19. This chain joins TRBV11-3 and TRBJ2-1, with D possibly matching TRBD2 (6 bases). The CDR3 DNA reads as TGTGCCAGCAGCTTCAGGGCGGGACCCTACAATGAGCAGTTCTTC. This codes for CASSFRAGPYNEQFF. Filled out from reference TRBV11-3 and TRBJ2-1, the complete variable domain reads EAGVVQSPRYKIIEKKQPVAFWCNPISGHNTLYWYLQNLGQGPELLIRYENEEAVDDSQLPKDRFSAERLKGVDSTLKIQPAELGDSAVYLCASSFRAGPYNEQFFGPGTRLTVL.